These T cell receptor beta chains were read from a single sample in a study of blood T cell repertoires in COVID-19. The table came from immunoSEQ multiplex PCR; TCRdb's copy has only in-frame clones and leaves some out. Seen here are about 190,000 clones, around 89% observed once, and the top ten hold under 6.5%. The sequenced sample was peripheral blood. The receptors derive from a middle-aged man with active or convalescent COVID-19. CDR3s leave out the opening cysteine and the closing phenylalanine or tryptophan. Each record gives: CDR3 protein, D gene, J gene, V gene. D genes are given only for firm matches.

CDR3aa: SATDLTGQSHTEQY
d_gene: NA
j_gene: TRBJ2-7
v_gene: TRBV20-1

CDR3aa: ASSKLRGTETQY
d_gene: NA
j_gene: TRBJ2-5
v_gene: TRBV4-3

CDR3aa: ASSLLGDGEETQY
d_gene: NA
j_gene: TRBJ2-5
v_gene: TRBV28

CDR3aa: ASSLGLAPHEQF
d_gene: NA
j_gene: TRBJ2-1
v_gene: TRBV7-3

CDR3aa: ASSLAGFSRSTDTQY
d_gene: NA
j_gene: TRBJ2-3
v_gene: TRBV5-6

CDR3aa: ASSLGAYTGELF
d_gene: NA
j_gene: TRBJ2-2
v_gene: TRBV7-9

CDR3aa: ASSLLHSTYNEQF
d_gene: NA
j_gene: TRBJ2-1
v_gene: TRBV5-1

CDR3aa: SVEARAQGTQY
d_gene: NA
j_gene: TRBJ2-5
v_gene: TRBV29-1

CDR3aa: AWSGPYNEQF
d_gene: NA
j_gene: TRBJ2-1
v_gene: TRBV30

CDR3aa: ASSQGTDRDGNTIY
d_gene: TRBD1
j_gene: TRBJ1-3
v_gene: TRBV4-3

CDR3aa: ASSIRAGTGGSYEQY
d_gene: TRBD1
j_gene: TRBJ2-7
v_gene: TRBV19

CDR3aa: ASSGPQGAFVQY
d_gene: TRBD1
j_gene: TRBJ2-5
v_gene: TRBV5-1

CDR3aa: ASSTGTGTNEKLF
d_gene: TRBD1
j_gene: TRBJ1-4
v_gene: TRBV9

CDR3aa: SVQAGLAGGILDTQY
d_gene: TRBD2
j_gene: TRBJ2-3
v_gene: TRBV29-1

CDR3aa: ASSDFHRDSYSNQPQH
d_gene: TRBD1
j_gene: TRBJ1-5
v_gene: TRBV6-1

CDR3aa: ASSQGQGAAGTEAF
d_gene: TRBD1
j_gene: TRBJ1-1
v_gene: TRBV4-2

CDR3aa: ASSSRQGNEQF
d_gene: TRBD1
j_gene: TRBJ2-1
v_gene: TRBV12-3/TRBV12-4

CDR3aa: ASSEARTGNDYT
d_gene: TRBD1
j_gene: TRBJ1-2
v_gene: TRBV6-1

CDR3aa: ASSEGQGDEQF
d_gene: TRBD1
j_gene: TRBJ2-1
v_gene: TRBV6-1

CDR3aa: ASSLELMTDTQY
d_gene: NA
j_gene: TRBJ2-3
v_gene: TRBV5-1

CDR3aa: ATSDLTGARNNEQF
d_gene: TRBD1
j_gene: TRBJ2-1
v_gene: TRBV24-1

CDR3aa: ASSSPQGAYYEQY
d_gene: TRBD1
j_gene: TRBJ2-7
v_gene: TRBV11-1

CDR3aa: ASSFRTGVNDGYT
d_gene: NA
j_gene: TRBJ1-2
v_gene: TRBV7-8

CDR3aa: ASSPMDRGTNRDSPLH
d_gene: TRBD1
j_gene: TRBJ1-6
v_gene: TRBV18

CDR3aa: ASSTGRETQY
d_gene: NA
j_gene: TRBJ2-5
v_gene: TRBV12-3/TRBV12-4

CDR3aa: ATSDPRDPGDEQF
d_gene: NA
j_gene: TRBJ2-1
v_gene: TRBV24-1

CDR3aa: ASSQDLRRGYNEQF
d_gene: NA
j_gene: TRBJ2-1
v_gene: TRBV4-2

CDR3aa: SVRRTNEKLF
d_gene: NA
j_gene: TRBJ1-4
v_gene: TRBV29-1

CDR3aa: ASSLPLAEAF
d_gene: NA
j_gene: TRBJ1-1
v_gene: TRBV7-3

CDR3aa: ASRRSLSGNTIY
d_gene: NA
j_gene: TRBJ1-3
v_gene: TRBV6-6

CDR3aa: ASKLAGTDTQY
d_gene: NA
j_gene: TRBJ2-3
v_gene: TRBV5-1

CDR3aa: ASSKLAGGYYNEQF
d_gene: TRBD2
j_gene: TRBJ2-1
v_gene: TRBV7-2

CDR3aa: ASSSGGRRTGELF
d_gene: TRBD1
j_gene: TRBJ2-2
v_gene: TRBV27

CDR3aa: ASGLFNSFRSGAQEPQH
d_gene: NA
j_gene: TRBJ1-5
v_gene: TRBV12-5

CDR3aa: ASSPRSWTGVMNTEAF
d_gene: TRBD1
j_gene: TRBJ1-1
v_gene: TRBV18

CDR3aa: ASSPRQGGTDTQY
d_gene: TRBD1
j_gene: TRBJ2-3
v_gene: TRBV2

CDR3aa: ASTHSGQGLIEAF
d_gene: TRBD1
j_gene: TRBJ1-1
v_gene: TRBV6-5

CDR3aa: ASTGGLRGTEAF
d_gene: NA
j_gene: TRBJ1-1
v_gene: TRBV19

CDR3aa: ASSQGVGMWTSPETQY
d_gene: TRBD2
j_gene: TRBJ2-5
v_gene: TRBV3-1/TRBV3-2

CDR3aa: ASGTGSYNEQF
d_gene: NA
j_gene: TRBJ2-1
v_gene: TRBV28

CDR3aa: ASSSRDRYEQY
d_gene: NA
j_gene: TRBJ2-7
v_gene: TRBV13

CDR3aa: ASRKGQGDYGYT
d_gene: TRBD1
j_gene: TRBJ1-2
v_gene: TRBV19

CDR3aa: ASLGGQNTEAF
d_gene: TRBD1
j_gene: TRBJ1-1
v_gene: TRBV18

CDR3aa: ASSGQGPGANVLT
d_gene: TRBD1
j_gene: TRBJ2-6
v_gene: TRBV19

CDR3aa: ASRPRLDSPLH
d_gene: NA
j_gene: TRBJ1-6
v_gene: TRBV6-6

CDR3aa: ASSVAGGQGAGEQY
d_gene: TRBD1
j_gene: TRBJ2-7
v_gene: TRBV9

CDR3aa: ATSRGLAGGLNEQF
d_gene: TRBD2
j_gene: TRBJ2-1
v_gene: TRBV15

CDR3aa: ASSYLASGGHWY
d_gene: TRBD2
j_gene: TRBJ2-5
v_gene: TRBV6-2/TRBV6-3

CDR3aa: ATSRDRGLVEKLF
d_gene: TRBD1
j_gene: TRBJ1-4
v_gene: TRBV15

CDR3aa: ASSGGQGGTGELF
d_gene: TRBD1
j_gene: TRBJ2-2
v_gene: TRBV9

CDR3aa: SVEVLLYRNYGYT
d_gene: NA
j_gene: TRBJ1-2
v_gene: TRBV29-1

CDR3aa: ASSSPGTSREQY
d_gene: TRBD2
j_gene: TRBJ2-7
v_gene: TRBV28

CDR3aa: ASSLVGRGLGQPQH
d_gene: NA
j_gene: TRBJ1-5
v_gene: TRBV11-2